One T cell receptor beta chain is described in this entry. The study assigned cohorts using participant-reported clinical history. Two negative PCRs, clearance, or symptom resolution characterized the recovered Cohort 3 donors. The authors' processing: Amplification of reference gene primers was used by the study to estimate nucleated cell counts. Some clones are missing from TCRdb's copy, which holds only in-frame ones; the method was immunoSEQ multiplex PCR. V, J and clone size are those of that table, while D and trimming were read from the DNA. The sample includes 200,000 to 250,000 clones, 85% to 95% of them seen just once. The CDR3 is made up of 13 amino acids. V shed 6 bases and J 2 bases; nucleotides not matched to a gene: 0. This specimen comes from a study of blood T cell repertoires in COVID-19. At the level of the study: In each case, the material was cDNA or gDNA derived from T cells, B-cell-depleted T cells, or PBMCs.

The rearrangement joins TRBV12-3 or TRBV12-4 to TRBJ1-2; TRBD1 matches 10 bases. The specimen sequenced was PBMCs or T cells enriched from blood (not recorded which). This sequence was found in a woman between 18 and 30 years old who had recovered from COVID-19. The CDR3, as DNA: TGTGCCAGCAGGGGACAGGGGAACTATGGCTACACCTTC. This translates into CASRGQGNYGYTF.